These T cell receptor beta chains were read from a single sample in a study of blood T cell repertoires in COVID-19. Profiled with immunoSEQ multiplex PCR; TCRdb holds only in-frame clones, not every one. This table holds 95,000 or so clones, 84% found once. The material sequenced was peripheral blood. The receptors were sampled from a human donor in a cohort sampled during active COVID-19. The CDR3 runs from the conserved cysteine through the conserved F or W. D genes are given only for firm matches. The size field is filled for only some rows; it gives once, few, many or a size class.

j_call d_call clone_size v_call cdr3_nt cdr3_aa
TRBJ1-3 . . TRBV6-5 TGTGCCAGCAGTTACGGTAACACAGGGACCACCATATATTTT CASSYGNTGTTIYF
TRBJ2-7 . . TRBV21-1 TGTGCCAGCAGCAAAGACGGGGAGGGCACGAGGGACGAGCAGTACTTC CASSKDGEGTRDEQYF
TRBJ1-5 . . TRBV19 TGTGCCAGTAGTATGAAATCCGCCGGGAGCAATCAGCCCCAGCATTTT CASSMKSAGSNQPQHF
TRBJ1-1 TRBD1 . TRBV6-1 TGTGCCAGCAGTGAGACAGGGGGGAGGTCTGAAGCTTTCTTT CASSETGGRSEAFF
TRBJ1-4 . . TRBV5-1 TGCGCCAGCAGCATGACAGTCGGCGGTATAGAAAAACTGTTTTTT CASSMTVGGIEKLFF
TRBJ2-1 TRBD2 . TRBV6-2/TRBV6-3 TGTGCCACCCGCCCGGCGGGGGGAAGATACAATGAGCAGTTCTTC CATRPAGGRYNEQFF
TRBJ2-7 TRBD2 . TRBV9 TGTGCCAGCAGCGCCCAACTAGCGGGTTGGCCCTACGAGCAGTACTTC CASSAQLAGWPYEQYF
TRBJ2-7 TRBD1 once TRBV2 TGTGCCAGCAGAAAAGACAGGGGATCGGAATCCTACGAGCAGTACTTC CASRKDRGSESYEQYF
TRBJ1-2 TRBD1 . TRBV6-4 TGTGCCACAAAGAGAAACCGGGACAGGAGGAGCTGGAGCTTC CATKRNRDRRSWSF
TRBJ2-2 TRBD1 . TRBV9 TGTGCCAGCAGCATGGGGGGTGGACAGGGCCGCACCGGGGAGCTGTTTTTT CASSMGGGQGRTGELFF
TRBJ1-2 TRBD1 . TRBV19 TGTGCCAGTAGATCGACAGGGAGTAACCATGGCTACACCTTC CASRSTGSNHGYTF
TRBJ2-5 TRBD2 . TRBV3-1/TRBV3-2 TGTGCCAGCAGCCGACAAGGGAGCGGGACTCAGTACTTC CASSRQGSGTQYF
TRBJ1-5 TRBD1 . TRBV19 TGTGCCAGTACCGGGACAGGGAGAGGCAATCAGCCCCAGCATTTT CASTGTGRGNQPQHF
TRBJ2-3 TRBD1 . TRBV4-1 TGCGCCAGCAGCTTTGGATTCGGACAGGGGAGCACAGATACGCAGTATTTT CASSFGFGQGSTDTQYF
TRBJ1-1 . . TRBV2 TGTGCCAGCAGTGTGACCTCGGGAGCTTTCTTT CASSVTSGAFF
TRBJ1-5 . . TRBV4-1 TGCGCCAGCAGCCAAGATAAAGGGGTTTTGAATCAGCCCCAGCATTTT CASSQDKGVLNQPQHF
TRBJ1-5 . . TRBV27 TGTGCCAGCAGTTCCCGTATCCCTCAGCCCCAGCATTTT CASSSRIPQPQHF
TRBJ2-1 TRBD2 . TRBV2 TGTGCCAGCAGTGAGGTGGGTAGCGGGGTCTACAATGAGCAGTTCTTC CASSEVGSGVYNEQFF
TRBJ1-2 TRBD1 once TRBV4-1 TGCGCCAGTACAGGGGACAACTATGGCTACACCTTC CASTGDNYGYTF
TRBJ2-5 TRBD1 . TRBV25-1 TGTGCCAGCAGTCGACATGGGACAGGAGAGCAAGAGACCCAGTACTTC CASSRHGTGEQETQYF
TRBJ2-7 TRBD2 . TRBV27 TGTGCCAGCAGTTTATCGGGGGCGGGAGGGCCCTACGAGCAGTACTTC CASSLSGAGGPYEQYF
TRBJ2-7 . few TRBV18 TGTGCCAGCTCAGCCTCTAGCGAACCCTACGAGCAGTACTTC CASSASSEPYEQYF
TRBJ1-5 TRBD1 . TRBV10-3 TGTGCCATCAGTGCGGACAGGGAGGGGGGCAATCAGCCCCAGCATTTT CAISADREGGNQPQHF
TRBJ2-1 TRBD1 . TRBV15 TGTGCCACCAGCAGAGGGACAGGGGGCCCCTACAATGAGCAGTTCTTC CATSRGTGGPYNEQFF
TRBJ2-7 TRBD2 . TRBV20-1 TGCAGTGCTCGTGGGGGTTCTAGCGGATCCTCCTACGAGCAGTACTTC CSARGGSSGSSYEQYF
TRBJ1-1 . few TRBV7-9 TGTGCCAGCAGCTTAGTCTACACTGAAGCTTTCTTT CASSLVYTEAFF
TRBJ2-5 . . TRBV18 TGTGCCAGCTTATCTCAAGAGACCCAGTACTTC CASLSQETQYF
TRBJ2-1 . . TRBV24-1 TGTGCCACCAGTGATTTTGCCGTCAGCTCCTACAATGAGCAGTTCTTC CATSDFAVSSYNEQFF
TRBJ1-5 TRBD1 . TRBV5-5 TGTGCCAGCAGCAACCGGGACAGGGGAAAATTGGTCAATCAGCCCCAGCATTTT CASSNRDRGKLVNQPQHF
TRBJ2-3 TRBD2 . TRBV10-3 TGTGCCATCAGCCCCGGGACTAGCGGGGCGTCAACAGATACGCAGTATTTT CAISPGTSGASTDTQYF
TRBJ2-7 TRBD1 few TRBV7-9 TGTGCCAGCAGCTTGGGGACAGGAGAACGCGAGCAGTACTTC CASSLGTGEREQYF
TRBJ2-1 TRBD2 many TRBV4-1 TGCGCCAGCAGCCCAGGCGGGACTAGTTCCTACAATGAGCAGTTCTTC CASSPGGTSSYNEQFF
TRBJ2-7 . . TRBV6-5 TGTGCCAGCAGTCTATACAGGGACCCCTCCTACGAGCAGTACTTC CASSLYRDPSYEQYF
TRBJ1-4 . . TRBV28 TGTGCCAGCAGTTTAACCCAGGGCTCCCTAAATGGGGAAAAACTGTTTTTT CASSLTQGSLNGEKLFF
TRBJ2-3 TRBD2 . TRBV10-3 TGTGCCATCAGTGAGTCCATACCCACCCTTACTAGCGGGAGCACAGATACGCAGTATTTT CAISESIPTLTSGSTDTQYF
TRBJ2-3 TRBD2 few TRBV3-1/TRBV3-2 TGTGCCAGCAGCCACGAAGCGGGAGAGGGGGCAGATACGCAGTATTTT CASSHEAGEGADTQYF
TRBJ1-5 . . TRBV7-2 TGTGCCAGCACTGCGGGCAATCAGCCCCAGCATTTT CASTAGNQPQHF